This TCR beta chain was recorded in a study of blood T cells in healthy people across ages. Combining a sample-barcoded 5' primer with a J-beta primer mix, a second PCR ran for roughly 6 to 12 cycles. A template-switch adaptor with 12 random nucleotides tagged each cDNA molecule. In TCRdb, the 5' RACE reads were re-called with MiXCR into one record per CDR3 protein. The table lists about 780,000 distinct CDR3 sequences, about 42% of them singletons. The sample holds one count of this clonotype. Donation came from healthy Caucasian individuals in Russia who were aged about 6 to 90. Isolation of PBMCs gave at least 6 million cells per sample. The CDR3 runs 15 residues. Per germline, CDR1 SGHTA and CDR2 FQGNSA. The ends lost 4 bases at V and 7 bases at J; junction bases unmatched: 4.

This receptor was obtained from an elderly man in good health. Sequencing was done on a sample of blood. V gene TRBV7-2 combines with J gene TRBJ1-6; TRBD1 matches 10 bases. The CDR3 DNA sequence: TGTGCCAGCAGCTCAACGGGACAGGGGAATTCACCCCTCCACTTT. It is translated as CASSSTGQGNSPLHF.